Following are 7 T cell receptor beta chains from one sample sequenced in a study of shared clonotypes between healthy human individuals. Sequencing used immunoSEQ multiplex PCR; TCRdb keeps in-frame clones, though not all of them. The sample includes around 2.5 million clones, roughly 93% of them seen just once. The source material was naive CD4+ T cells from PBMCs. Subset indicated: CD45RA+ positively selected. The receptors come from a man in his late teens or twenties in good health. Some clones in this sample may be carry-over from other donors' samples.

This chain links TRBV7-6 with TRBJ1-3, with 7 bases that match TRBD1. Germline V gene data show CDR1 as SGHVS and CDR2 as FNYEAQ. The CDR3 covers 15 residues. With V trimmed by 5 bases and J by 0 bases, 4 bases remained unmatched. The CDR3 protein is CASSPRDSSGNTIYF. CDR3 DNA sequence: TGTGCCAGCAGCCCCCGGGACAGCTCTGGAAACACCATATATTTT.

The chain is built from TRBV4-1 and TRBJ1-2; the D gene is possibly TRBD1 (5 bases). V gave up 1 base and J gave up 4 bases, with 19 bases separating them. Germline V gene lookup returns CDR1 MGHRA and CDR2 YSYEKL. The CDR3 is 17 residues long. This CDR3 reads CASSQGGVGRSIYGYTF. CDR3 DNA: TGCGCCAGCAGCCAAGGGGGCGTAGGTCGGAGTATCTATGGCTACACCTTC.

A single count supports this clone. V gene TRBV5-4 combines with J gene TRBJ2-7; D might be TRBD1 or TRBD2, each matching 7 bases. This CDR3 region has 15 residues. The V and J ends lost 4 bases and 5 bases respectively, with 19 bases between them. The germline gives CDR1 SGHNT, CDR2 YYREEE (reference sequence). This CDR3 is CASSQGGSSGNEQYF. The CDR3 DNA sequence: TGTGCCAGCAGCCAGGGGGGGAGCTCGGGGAACGAGCAGTACTTC.

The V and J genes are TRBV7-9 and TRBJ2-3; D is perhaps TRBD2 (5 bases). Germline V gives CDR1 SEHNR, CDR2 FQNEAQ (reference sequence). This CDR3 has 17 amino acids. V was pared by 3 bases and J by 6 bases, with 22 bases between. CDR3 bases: TGTGCCAGCAGCTTCGGAATCAATAGAGGGTTGGAGGATACGCAGTATTTT. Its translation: CASSFGINRGLEDTQYF.

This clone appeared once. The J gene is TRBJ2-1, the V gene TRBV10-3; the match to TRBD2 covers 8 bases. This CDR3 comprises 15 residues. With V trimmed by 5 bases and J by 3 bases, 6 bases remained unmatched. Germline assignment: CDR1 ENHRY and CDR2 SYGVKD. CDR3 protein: CAISTTSAIYNEQFF. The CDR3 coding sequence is TGTGCCATCAGTACGACTAGCGCTATCTACAATGAGCAGTTCTTC.

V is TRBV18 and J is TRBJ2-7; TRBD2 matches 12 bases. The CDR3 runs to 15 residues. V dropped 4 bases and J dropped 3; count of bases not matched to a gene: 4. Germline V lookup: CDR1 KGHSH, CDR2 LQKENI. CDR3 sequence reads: CASSRSTSGGYEQYF. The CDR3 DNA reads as TGTGCCAGCTCACGTTCGACTAGCGGGGGCTACGAGCAGTACTTC.

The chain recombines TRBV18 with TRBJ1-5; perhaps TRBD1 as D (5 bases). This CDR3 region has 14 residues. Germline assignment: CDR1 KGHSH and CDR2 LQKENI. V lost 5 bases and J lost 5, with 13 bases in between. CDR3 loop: CASSWRGEDQPQHF. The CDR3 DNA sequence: TGTGCCAGCTCATGGCGGGGGGAGGATCAGCCCCAGCATTTT.